A single sample gave rise to the 16 T cell receptor beta chains below, sequenced in a study of OX40 agonist ivuxolimab in advanced cancers. The repertoire was sequenced with immunoSEQ multiplex PCR; TCRdb's copy has only in-frame clones and lacks some. The repertoire has 66,000 or so clones, approximately 92% of them found once; the top ten carry approximately 20%. The input for sequencing was CD4+ or CD8+ T cells sorted from blood, taken in a trial of the OX40 agonist ivuxolimab. The receptor source for this set is an adult with an advanced solid tumor such as melanoma, head and neck, liver or kidney cancer.

V usage is TRBV30 and J usage is TRBJ1-6, with 11 bases fitting TRBD1. The CDR3 extends over 15 amino acids. Germline values: CDR1 GTSNPN, CDR2 SVGIG (reference sequence). V lost 2 bases to trimming and J lost 10 bases; unmatched junction nucleotides: 7. The DNA of the CDR3 is TGTGCCTGGAGTAACGGACAGGGGGCAGGGTCACCCCTCCACTTT. Its translation: CAWSNGQGAGSPLHF.

V gene TRBV29-1 combines with J gene TRBJ2-7; D not certain. The V gene lost 1 base and the J gene lost 3 bases, with 10 bases spanning the gap. The CDR3 covers 13 residues. The germline V gene has CDR1 SQVTM and CDR2 ANQGSEA. CDR3 coding DNA: TGCAGCGTTGAAGCCGACGATGGCTACGAGCAGTACTTC. Translating gives CSVEADDGYEQYF.

The chain is built from TRBV2 and TRBJ2-7; weak D call: TRBD2 (7 bases). CDR1 and CDR2 (germline): SNHLY, FYNNEI. Deletions cut 6 bases from V and 3 bases from J, with 18 bases between. The CDR3 is 15 residues long. CDR3 loop: CASRKGGGDIYEQYV. In DNA form, the CDR3 reads TGTGCCAGCAGAAAAGGCGGGGGCGACATCTACGAGCAGTACGTC.

The V and J genes are TRBV6-1 and TRBJ1-5, with D maybe TRBD1 (6 bases). V dropped 0 bases and J dropped 9 bases, with 15 bases sitting between them. This CDR3 is 15 amino acids long. Germline-derived CDR1 and CDR2 are MNHNS and SASEGT. In DNA form, the CDR3 reads TGTGCCAGCAGTGAAGCCACAGGGTATAACGGGCCCCAGCATTTT. It encodes CASSEATGYNGPQHF.

The chain has TRBV10-3 and TRBJ1-1, with 12 bases identical to TRBD1. The V segment lost 6 bases and the J segment 4 bases; nucleotides outside the gene matches: 12. This CDR3 has 17 amino acids. CDR1 is ENHRY, CDR2 SYGVKD, per germline. CDR3 bases: TGTGCCATCAGGCATACGGGACAGGGGGCGCGGGGCACTGAAGCTTTCTTT. Its translation: CAIRHTGQGARGTEAFF.

Here the CDR3 reads CASSYVGYNEQFF. For the CDR3, the DNA is TGTGCCAGCAGTTATGTTGGGTACAATGAGCAGTTCTTC. V usage is TRBV6-6 and J usage is TRBJ2-1; D ambiguous. From germline, CDR1 is MNHNY and CDR2 SVGAGI (reference sequence). The CDR3 covers 13 residues. V was pared by 3 bases and J by 4 bases, with 7 bases between.

The V gene is TRBV2, the J gene TRBJ2-3; D gene uncertain. From germline, CDR1 is SNHLY and CDR2 FYNNEI. Trimming left V 7 bases short and J 0 bases short, with 17 bases between. The CDR3 has 16 amino acids. This chain's CDR3 is CASNQSPPLSTDTQYF. CDR3 bases: TGTGCCAGCAACCAGAGCCCGCCTCTTAGCACAGATACGCAGTATTTT.

J is TRBJ1-3 and V is TRBV4-1; no clear D gene. The V end was cut by 1 base, the J end by 0 bases, with 22 bases between. The CDR3 runs to 20 residues. Germline V CDR1 and CDR2: MGHRA, YSYEKL. The CDR3: CASSQVRPFLAPNSGNTIYF. For the CDR3, the DNA is TGCGCCAGCAGCCAAGTTCGACCGTTCCTGGCCCCAAACTCTGGAAACACCATATATTTT.

The chain joins TRBV6-1 to TRBJ2-6; D perhaps matches TRBD1 (5 bases). Trimming cost V 4 bases and J 0 bases, with 7 bases left between them. The V gene's germline CDR1 is MNHNS and CDR2 SASEGT. The CDR3 totals 15 residues. The CDR3 DNA is TGTGCCAGCAGTGGAGACAGCTCTGGGGCCAACGTCCTGACTTTC. Translating it yields CASSGDSSGANVLTF.

The gene calls are TRBV27 and TRBJ2-2; no definite D call. V was cut by 6 bases and J by 7 bases, with 15 bases left in between. There are 14 residues in the CDR3. Germline V gene lookup returns CDR1 MNHEY and CDR2 SMNVEV (reference sequence). CDR3 DNA sequence: TGTGCCAGCAGCCTAACCATCTCCGGCGGGGAGCTGTTTTTT. It is translated as CASSLTISGGELFF.

The chain joins TRBV20-1 to TRBJ2-7; no reliable D call. The germline gives CDR1 DFQATT, CDR2 SNEGSKA (reference sequence). The CDR3 is 10 residues long. V gave up 5 bases and J gave up 7 bases, with 9 bases separating them. The CDR3 sequence is CSASELEQYF. CDR3 nucleotide sequence: TGCAGTGCTTCTGAGCTGGAGCAGTACTTC.

The chain has TRBV28 and TRBJ1-5; D gene ambiguous. This CDR3 contains 12 residues. Germline V gene sequence: CDR1 MDHEN, CDR2 SYDVKM. V lost 2 bases and J lost 9, with 8 bases in between. CDR3: CASSLQPGPQHF. As DNA, the CDR3 is TGTGCCAGCAGTTTACAGCCGGGGCCCCAGCATTTT.

CDR3 nucleotide sequence: TGCGCCAGCAGCCGGTTCCTACAGAGCACCCAAGAGACCCAGTACTTC. Its protein product is CASSRFLQSTQETQYF. The chain is built from TRBV5-1 and TRBJ2-5; D gene unclear. Trimming cost V 4 bases and J 1 base, with 17 bases left between them. From germline, CDR1 is SGHRS and CDR2 YFSETQ. This CDR3 comprises 16 residues.

This clone was picked up one time. The V gene is TRBV4-1, the J gene TRBJ1-4, with D hard to call. Germline lookup yields CDR1 MGHRA and CDR2 YSYEKL. This CDR3 is 17 amino acids long. Between the trimmed V and J ends, which lost 0 bases and 7 bases, there was a span of 18 bases. CDR3 region: CASSQDQGSVFGEKLFF. For the CDR3, the DNA is TGCGCCAGCAGCCAAGATCAAGGGTCAGTCTTCGGTGAAAAACTGTTTTTT.

The V call is TRBV5-5, the J call TRBJ1-5; D unresolved. This CDR3 has 15 residues. Germline CDR1 reads SGHKS; CDR2 reads YYEKEE (reference sequence). Trimming removed 7 bases from V and 0 bases from J, with 14 bases in between. The CDR3 DNA follows: TGTGCCAGCCAGCCAAGCGATATTAGCAATCAGCCCCAGCATTTT. It translates to CASQPSDISNQPQHF.

The CDR3: CASSPTRQGSSGNTIYF. The CDR3 DNA sequence: TGTGCCAGCTCACCCACGAGACAGGGGAGCTCTGGAAACACCATATATTTT. This chain connects TRBV18 to TRBJ1-3; 8 bases are shared with TRBD1. J gave up 0 bases and V 3 bases, and 7 bases lay outside the gene matches. From germline, CDR1 is KGHSH and CDR2 LQKENI. The CDR3 covers 17 residues.